Shown below are 17 T cell receptor beta chains from a single sample sequenced in a study of blood T cell repertoires in COVID-19. Clones were read by immunoSEQ multiplex PCR, and TCRdb kept only the in-frame ones, dropping some. The table shows about 270,000 clones, with more than 75% occurring only once. Sequenced material: PBMCs or T cells enriched from blood (not recorded which). The receptor set was obtained from a woman in her thirties or forties with acute COVID-19.

The V and J genes are TRBV27 and TRBJ2-7; 7 bases fit TRBD2. J gave up 5 bases and V 4 bases, and 17 bases lay outside the gene matches. The CDR3 sequence is 17 residues long. CDR1 MNHEY and CDR2 SMNVEV come from the germline V gene (reference sequence). DNA of the CDR3: TGTGCCAGCAGTTCCACCCCGGGAGGCTGGGAAGGGAACGAGCAGTACTTC. Amino acids: CASSSTPGGWEGNEQYF.

CDR3 sequence: CASSSTASNTEAFF. The DNA for the CDR3 is TGTGCCAGCAGCTCTACCGCTTCGAACACTGAAGCTTTCTTT. V and J are TRBV7-9 and TRBJ1-1; D gene ambiguous. Germline V gene data show CDR1 as SEHNR and CDR2 as FQNEAQ (reference sequence). There are 14 residues in the CDR3. V gave up 4 bases and J gave up 1 base, with 10 bases separating them.

This sequence joins TRBV7-2 and TRBJ2-7; 9 bases fit TRBD1. The trim removed 3 bases at V and 6 bases at J, leaving 6 bases unmatched. This CDR3 spans 14 amino acids. The germline V gene has CDR1 SGHTA and CDR2 FQGNSA. The CDR3, as DNA: TGTGCCAGCAGCTTCCGGGACAGGGAACGCGAGCAGTACTTC. It encodes CASSFRDREREQYF.

DNA of the CDR3: TGTGCCACCAGTGATTGTTGTATCAGGGCGACCTCTGGAAACACCATATATTTT. This encodes CATSDCCIRATSGNTIYF. The chain is built from TRBV24-1 and TRBJ1-3, with D tentatively TRBD1 (5 bases). V lost 2 bases to trimming and J lost 0 bases, with 16 bases between them. Per the germline V gene, CDR1 is KGHDR and CDR2 is SFDVKD. CDR3 length: 18 residues.

The chain employs TRBV4-1 and TRBJ1-6; 8 bases align to TRBD1. Per germline, CDR1 MGHRA and CDR2 YSYEKL. The CDR3 runs 15 residues. The ends lost 5 bases at V and 5 bases at J; junction bases unmatched: 5. The CDR3 loop reads CASSADRAHNSPLHF. Written as DNA, the CDR3 is TGCGCCAGCAGCGCGGACAGGGCCCATAATTCACCCCTCCACTTT.

This clone was seen more than once but under ten times. This chain joins TRBV2 and TRBJ2-1; no reliable D call. Trimming took 3 bases from V and 11 from J, leaving 14 bases between them. Germline CDR1 and CDR2: SNHLY and FYNNEI. This CDR3 is 13 amino acids long. CDR3 sequence: CASSEIENSKQFF. CDR3 sequence (DNA): TGTGCCAGCAGTGAGATCGAGAACTCCAAGCAGTTCTTC.

In DNA form, the CDR3 reads TGTGCCAGCAGCCCGACATTGAACACTGAAGCTTTCTTT. The encoded protein is CASSPTLNTEAFF. The chain is built from TRBV7-9 and TRBJ1-1; no clear D gene. Looked up from germline, CDR1 is SEHNR and CDR2 is FQNEAQ (reference sequence). The ends were cut back, 5 bases at V and 0 bases at J, with 7 bases in the middle. The CDR3 runs to 13 residues.

This sequence joins TRBV5-6 and TRBJ1-1; no firm D call. CDR3 length: 14 amino acids. V was pared by 3 bases and J by 8 bases, with 17 bases between. CDR1 is SGHDT and CDR2 is YYEEEE in the germline V gene. The CDR3 region is CASSSVLGDGEAFF. CDR3 DNA: TGTGCCAGCAGCTCAGTCCTGGGCGACGGCGAAGCTTTCTTT. Full variable domain (missing parts from reference TRBV5-6 and TRBJ1-1): DAGVTQSPTHLIKTRGQQVTLRCSPKSGHDTVSWYQQALGQGPQFIFQYYEEEERQRGNFPDRFSGHQFPNYSSELNVNALLLGDSALYLCASSSVLGDGEAFFGQGTRLTVV.

The J gene is TRBJ1-2, the V gene TRBV6-5; 7 bases are shared with TRBD1. With 6 bases clipped from V and 6 bases from J, the junction kept 10 bases outside the gene matches. The CDR3 loop spans 14 amino acids. The germline V gene encodes CDR1 MNHEY and CDR2 SVGAGI. The CDR3 sequence: CASRRGRGRDGYTF. The CDR3 coding sequence is TGTGCCAGCAGGAGGGGGCGCGGTAGGGATGGCTACACCTTC.

V gene TRBV27 combines with J gene TRBJ1-2; D ambiguous. In germline, CDR1 is MNHEY, CDR2 SMNVEV (reference sequence). V lost 5 bases and J 0 bases, leaving 10 bases between the germline ends. The CDR3 is made up of 14 amino acids. The chain's CDR3 is CASSLNGANYGYTF. The DNA for the CDR3 is TGTGCCAGCAGTCTAAACGGGGCTAACTATGGCTACACCTTC.

In its sample, this clone was seen once. This chain links TRBV10-3 with TRBJ2-3, with 11 bases matching TRBD2. This CDR3 region has 18 residues. Germline values: CDR1 ENHRY, CDR2 SYGVKD. The ends lost 0 bases at V and 0 bases at J; junction bases unmatched: 5. The chain's CDR3 is CAISESLAGVSSTDTQYF. CDR3 DNA sequence: TGTGCCATCAGTGAGTCACTAGCGGGAGTATCTAGCACAGATACGCAGTATTTT.

The chain has TRBV7-6 and TRBJ2-3; D not resolved. This CDR3 contains 15 residues. Germline-derived CDR1 and CDR2 are SGHVS and FNYEAQ. V was clipped by 6 bases and J by 0 bases, with 13 bases between them. The CDR3 loop reads CASSSPGLSTDTQYF. For the CDR3, the DNA is TGTGCCAGCAGTTCACCGGGTCTGAGCACAGATACGCAGTATTTT.

The chain joins TRBV10-3 to TRBJ2-6; D is possibly TRBD2 (6 bases). The CDR3 has 13 amino acids. Germline values: CDR1 ENHRY, CDR2 SYGVKD. The CDR3 reads CAARDSGANVLTF. The CDR3 nucleotides read TGTGCTGCGCGGGACTCTGGGGCCAACGTCCTGACTTTC.

V gene TRBV2 combines with J gene TRBJ2-3; 8 bases are a match to TRBD1. Germline-derived CDR1 and CDR2 are SNHLY and FYNNEI. There are 15 residues in the CDR3. J gave up 6 bases and V 4 bases, and 9 bases lay outside the gene matches. DNA of the CDR3: TGTGCCAGCAGTGGCCGGGACAGGCAAAGGGATACGCAGTATTTT. This encodes CASSGRDRQRDTQYF.

The count of this clone is one. The V gene is TRBV6-5, the J gene TRBJ1-4; 7 bases map to TRBD1. The CDR3 covers 15 residues. CDR1 and CDR2 from the germline V gene are MNHEY and SVGAGI. The J segment lost 8 bases and the V segment lost 0 bases, leaving 6 bases of the junction unmatched. This CDR3 reads CASSYSTVTGEKLFF. DNA for the CDR3: TGTGCCAGCAGTTACTCAACCGTGACAGGGGAAAAACTGTTTTTT.

This chain uses TRBV30 with TRBJ2-2; TRBD2 matches 8 bases. CDR1 GTSNPN and CDR2 SVGIG come from the germline V gene (reference sequence). This CDR3 contains 15 residues. The trim removed 2 bases at V and 2 bases at J, leaving 4 bases unmatched. This chain's CDR3 is CAWSPRTSNTGELFF. The CDR3 DNA follows: TGTGCCTGGAGTCCTCGGACTAGCAACACCGGGGAGCTGTTTTTT.

This clone was found a few times. The CDR3 is CASSRTGSGELFF. The CDR3 nucleotides are TGTGCCAGCAGTCGGACAGGGTCCGGGGAGCTGTTTTTT. The chain is built from TRBV2 and TRBJ2-2; 8 bases are shared with TRBD1. The germline gives CDR1 SNHLY, CDR2 FYNNEI. V dropped 5 bases and J dropped 6; count of bases not matched to a gene: 2. The CDR3 spans 13 residues.